One sample yielded the 17 T cell receptor beta chains listed below, sequenced in a study of CD8+ T cells in alopecia areata. The sample's treatment: oral pan-JAK inhibitor, 5-10 mg twice daily. Reverse transcription of extracted RNA yielded cDNA, which provided the sequencing template. Assay used: immunoSEQ multiplex PCR; TCRdb lists only in-frame clones, some missing. This sample has 140,000 to 150,000 clones, with about 59% found just once. The source material was CD8+ T cells sorted from blood, sampled at week 4, from a patient treated with tofacitinib. All receptors come from a human donor with alopecia areata.

Here the CDR3 reads CASSLYSGQNEQYF. In nucleotides, the CDR3 is TGTGCCAGCAGTTTGTATTCCGGACAGAACGAGCAGTACTTC. The chain combines TRBV27 with TRBJ2-7; D might be TRBD1 (6 bases). This CDR3 has 14 amino acids. V was pared by 3 bases and J by 5 bases, with 14 bases between. Germline CDR1 MNHEY, CDR2 SMNVEV (reference sequence).

The gene calls are TRBV2 and TRBJ2-7, with a possible D match to TRBD2 (6 bases). V lost 6 bases and J 0 bases, leaving 6 bases between the germline ends. This CDR3 comprises 12 residues. From germline, CDR1 is SNHLY and CDR2 FYNNEI. CDR3 residues: CASRDYSYEQYF. The DNA of the CDR3 is TGTGCCAGCAGGGACTACTCCTACGAGCAGTACTTC.

Points on this clone: Sequence at one end of the junction differs from germline and may be a read error. V and J are TRBV4-1 and TRBJ2-1, with TRBD2 matching over 10 bases. The CDR3 runs to 13 residues. Germline CDR1 is MGHRA and CDR2 is YSYEKL. In DNA, the CDR3 is TGCGCCAGCAGCCAAGGCCAAGGGCTAGCGGGGGTCTTC. Amino acids: CASSQGQGLAGVF.

The rearrangement uses TRBV11-2 and TRBJ2-1, with D perhaps TRBD2 (6 bases). Germline V gene lookup returns CDR1 SGHAT and CDR2 FQNNGV. This CDR3 has 13 residues. The ends were cut back, 5 bases at V and 9 bases at J, with 14 bases in the middle. The CDR3: CASSPSGGVEQFF. In nucleotides, the CDR3 is TGTGCCAGCAGCCCCAGTGGAGGGGTTGAGCAGTTCTTC. The full variable domain, rest sourced from reference TRBV11-2 and TRBJ2-1, is EAGVAQSPRYKIIEKRQSVAFWCNPISGHATLYWYQQILGQGPKLLIQFQNNGVVDDSQLPKDRFSAERLKGVDSTLKIQPAKLEDSAVYLCASSPSGGVEQFFGPGTRLTVL.

This chain uses TRBV7-9 with TRBJ2-2, with D possibly being TRBD1 or TRBD2 (5 bases each). CDR3 length: 14 residues. Germline assignment: CDR1 SEHNR and CDR2 FQNEAQ (reference sequence). Trimming left V 1 base short and J 3 bases short, with 6 bases between. CDR3 in DNA: TGTGCCAGCAGCTTAGTGGGGGACACCGGGGAGCTGTTTTTT. This translates into CASSLVGDTGELFF.

In regard to this clone: Within the sample, other DNA sequences also encode this same CDR3. The chain recombines TRBV29-1 with TRBJ1-2; D call uncertain. The V gene lost 6 bases and the J gene lost 7 bases, with 15 bases spanning the gap. The CDR3 is 12 amino acids. CDR1 and CDR2 (germline): SQVTM, ANQGSEA. In DNA, the CDR3 is TGCAGCGTCGAGTTCCCCAAGGGTGGCTACACCTTC. Translated: CSVEFPKGGYTF.

This chain uses TRBV5-6 with TRBJ1-5, with D perhaps matching TRBD1 (5 bases). Trimming pared 3 bases from V and 7 bases from J, leaving 11 bases between. This CDR3 comprises 13 residues. Germline CDR1 SGHDT, CDR2 YYEEEE. The CDR3 is CASSWAGNQPQHF. As DNA, the CDR3 is TGTGCCAGCAGCTGGGCAGGGAACCAGCCCCAGCATTTT. Complete variable domain (other parts from reference TRBV5-6 and TRBJ1-5): DAGVTQSPTHLIKTRGQQVTLRCSPKSGHDTVSWYQQALGQGPQFIFQYYEEEERQRGNFPDRFSGHQFPNYSSELNVNALLLGDSALYLCASSWAGNQPQHFGDGTRLSIL.

Worth noting for this clone: Other nucleotide sequences from this sample produce the same CDR3. V and J are TRBV30 and TRBJ1-4; a weak D match, TRBD1 (6 bases). The CDR3 covers 13 residues. The V gene lost 0 bases and the J gene lost 7 bases, with 9 bases spanning the gap. Germline assignment: CDR1 GTSNPN and CDR2 SVGIG (reference sequence). Here the CDR3 reads CAWSVQGGEKLFF. In DNA, the CDR3 is TGTGCCTGGAGTGTACAGGGTGGTGAAAAACTGTTTTTT.

The chain is built from TRBV9 and TRBJ2-7; D might be TRBD1 or TRBD2, each matching 6 bases. Trimming removed 3 bases from V and 10 bases from J, with 17 bases in between. The CDR3 extends over 13 amino acids. Per the germline V gene, CDR1 is SGDLS and CDR2 is YYNGEE. The CDR3: CASSEGGGHIQYF. CDR3 sequence (DNA): TGTGCCAGCAGCGAGGGTGGGGGGCACATCCAGTACTTC.

This clone was counted between two and nine times. The V call is TRBV29-1, the J call TRBJ2-7; the D gene is possibly TRBD2 (5 bases). There are 12 residues in the CDR3. CDR1 SQVTM and CDR2 ANQGSEA come from the germline V gene. V was cut by 6 bases and J by 3 bases, with 12 bases left in between. The CDR3 DNA follows: TGCAGCGTCCTGGGGAGACGCTACGAGCAGTACTTC. Amino acid sequence: CSVLGRRYEQYF.

V is TRBV7-9 and J is TRBJ1-1; D is ambiguous. V shed 2 bases and J shed 1 base, with 11 bases lying between them. The CDR3 totals 15 residues. Germline V gene sequence: CDR1 SEHNR, CDR2 FQNEAQ (reference sequence). In nucleotides, the CDR3 is TGTGCCAGCAGCTTAATCGGTTCAGGGAACACTGAAGCTTTCTTT. Translation: CASSLIGSGNTEAFF.

V usage is TRBV30 and J usage is TRBJ2-7; D perhaps matches TRBD2 (6 bases). Per the germline V gene, CDR1 is GTSNPN and CDR2 is SVGIG (reference sequence). CDR3 length equals 13 residues. Deletions cut 3 bases from V and 3 bases from J, with 12 bases between. This CDR3 is CAWSEAGLYEQYF. The CDR3 DNA sequence: TGTGCCTGGAGCGAAGCGGGCCTCTACGAGCAGTACTTC. Full variable domain (missing parts from reference TRBV30 and TRBJ2-7): SQTIHQWPATLVQPVGSPLSLECTVEGTSNPNLYWYRQAAGRGLQLLFYSVGIGQISSEVPQNLSASRPQDRQFILSSKKLLLSDSGFYLCAWSEAGLYEQYFGPGTRLTVT.

V is TRBV5-1 and J is TRBJ2-1; TRBD2 aligns across 8 bases. The CDR3 length is 16 residues. CDR1 is SGHRS, CDR2 YFSETQ, per germline. V lost 0 bases to trimming and J lost 10 bases; unmatched junction nucleotides: 12. The CDR3: CASSLVGLAGPGEQFF. The CDR3, as DNA: TGCGCCAGCAGCTTGGTTGGTCTAGCGGGCCCGGGGGAGCAGTTCTTC.

This chain uses TRBV13 with TRBJ2-7; D remains unclear. The CDR3 is 13 residues long. V lost 3 bases, J lost 5 bases, and 11 bases lay in between. Germline loops: CDR1 PRHDT, CDR2 FYEKMQ (reference sequence). In DNA form, the CDR3 reads TGTGCCAGCAGCTTGGGTTTGGTCCACGAGCAGTACTTC. This gives the protein CASSLGLVHEQYF.

This clone was seen only a few times. The J gene is TRBJ1-4, the V gene TRBV4-1, with D possibly being TRBD1 (5 bases). The CDR3 covers 15 residues. Between the trimmed V and J ends, which lost 1 base and 8 bases, there was a span of 14 bases. Germline CDR1 and CDR2: MGHRA and YSYEKL. This chain's CDR3 is CASSQVGGEGEKLFF. The DNA for the CDR3 is TGCGCCAGCAGCCAAGTCGGTGGCGAGGGGGAAAAACTGTTTTTT.

The CDR3 here is CATSMGKNYGYTF. In DNA form, the CDR3 reads TGTGCCACCAGCATGGGCAAGAACTATGGCTACACCTTC. The V and J genes are TRBV15 and TRBJ1-2; D call uncertain. Trimming took 4 bases from V and 2 from J, leaving 8 bases between them. Germline V gives CDR1 LNHNV, CDR2 YYDKDF (reference sequence). CDR3 length: 13 amino acids.

J is TRBJ2-1 and V is TRBV27, with unresolved D. The CDR3 has 14 amino acids. V dropped 6 bases and J dropped 4 bases, with 13 bases sitting between them. CDR1 MNHEY and CDR2 SMNVEV come from the germline V gene (reference sequence). The CDR3 DNA follows: TGTGCCAGCAGACCCGCCGGCCTGTACAATGAGCAGTTCTTC. This gives the protein CASRPAGLYNEQFF.